What follows are 21 T cell receptor beta chains derived from one specimen sequenced in a study of T cell responses to AZD1222 COVID-19 vaccine. Assay: immunoSEQ multiplex PCR; the TCRdb copy retains only in-frame clones and omits some. The table lists some 140,000 clones, around 93% of them singletons. The sequencing used peripheral blood, collected on day 0 of AZD1222 vaccination. These receptors all stem from an adult in good health.

The genes are TRBV11-2 and TRBJ1-4; D may be TRBD1 (5 bases). The ends were cut back, 6 bases at V and 7 bases at J, with 18 bases in the middle. Germline-derived CDR1 and CDR2 are SGHAT and FQNNGV. This CDR3 has 15 amino acids. CDR3 loop: CASSFITGGGEKLFF. The CDR3 DNA sequence: TGTGCCAGCAGTTTTATAACAGGCGGTGGTGAAAAACTGTTTTTT.

The V gene is TRBV12-5, the J gene TRBJ2-1; 9 bases are shared with TRBD2. CDR3 size: 15 residues. CDR1 is LGHNT, CDR2 FRNRAP, per germline. With V trimmed by 7 bases and J by 9 bases, 13 bases remained unmatched. This chain's CDR3 is CASVPSGTTGGEQFF. Here the CDR3 DNA reads TGTGCTAGTGTTCCTAGCGGGACGACTGGGGGTGAGCAGTTCTTC. Based on the CDR3 plus reference TRBV12-5 and TRBJ2-1, the full variable domain is DARVTQTPRHKVTEMGQEVTMRCQPILGHNTVFWYRQTMMQGLELLAYFRNRAPLDDSGMPKDRFSAEMPDATLATLKIQPSEPRDSAVYFCASVPSGTTGGEQFFGPGTRLTVL.

The chain combines TRBV13 with TRBJ2-7; D may be TRBD1 or TRBD2 (6 bases each). The CDR3 is 15 amino acids. The ends were cut back, 0 bases at V and 3 bases at J, with 12 bases in the middle. Germline lookup yields CDR1 PRHDT and CDR2 FYEKMQ (reference sequence). CDR3 nucleotide sequence: TGTGCCAGCAGCTTAGGGGGGGGCGCGGGCTACGAGCAGTACTTC. As protein: CASSLGGGAGYEQYF.

The chain carries TRBV5-6 and TRBJ1-6, with TRBD1 identical over 7 bases. The germline CDR1 and CDR2 sequences are SGHDT and YYEEEE. Germline trimming cut 2 bases from V and 5 bases from J; bases unmatched to any gene: 4. CDR3 length: 15 residues. CDR3 DNA sequence: TGTGCCAGCAGCTTTTCCGACAGGGATAATTCACCCCTCCACTTT. It translates to CASSFSDRDNSPLHF.

This chain joins TRBV28 and TRBJ2-2; possibly TRBD1 or TRBD2 for D (5 bases each). V gave up 3 bases and J gave up 4 bases, with 15 bases separating them. The CDR3 covers 16 residues. The germline V gene has CDR1 MDHEN and CDR2 SYDVKM. The chain's CDR3 is CASSFSGGFFTGELFF. The CDR3 region has the DNA TGTGCCAGCAGTTTTTCTGGGGGTTTCTTCACCGGGGAGCTGTTTTTT.

This rearrangement joins TRBV3-1 (or the pseudogene TRBV3-2) to TRBJ2-5; TRBD2 matches at 10 bases. From germline, CDR1 is LGHDT and CDR2 YNNKEL (reference sequence). V lost 4 bases, J lost 2 bases, and 7 bases stayed unmatched. This CDR3 is built from 16 residues. This chain's CDR3 is CASSPRERGGQETQYF. The DNA of the CDR3 is TGTGCCAGCAGCCCCCGGGAGCGGGGGGGTCAAGAGACCCAGTACTTC.

This rearrangement joins TRBV11-2 to TRBJ1-5; possible D gene TRBD1, 5 bases. This CDR3 is built from 15 residues. Germline loops: CDR1 SGHAT, CDR2 FQNNGV. Between the trimmed V and J ends, which lost 1 base and 1 base, there was a span of 8 bases. This chain's CDR3 is CASSLAGNSNQPQHF. For the CDR3, the DNA is TGTGCCAGCAGCTTAGCAGGGAACAGCAATCAGCCCCAGCATTTT.

V gene TRBV28 combines with J gene TRBJ1-5; D is unclear. The CDR3 has 18 amino acids. Trimming removed 3 bases from V and 4 bases from J, with 22 bases in between. From germline, CDR1 is MDHEN and CDR2 SYDVKM. The CDR3, as DNA: TGTGCCAGCAGTTTTGACGATTTGGGCCCGTCGAGGAATCAGCCCCAGCATTTT. The encoded protein is CASSFDDLGPSRNQPQHF. The whole variable domain, remainder taken from reference TRBV28 and TRBJ1-5, is DVKVTQSSRYLVKRTGEKVFLECVQDMDHENMFWYRQDPGLGLRLIYFSYDVKMKEKGDIPEGYSVSREKKERFSLILESASTNQTSMYLCASSFDDLGPSRNQPQHFGDGTRLSIL.

This chain joins TRBV7-9 and TRBJ2-7; D uncertain. The CDR3 length is 13 residues. The germline gives CDR1 SEHNR, CDR2 FQNEAQ (reference sequence). V was clipped by 1 base and J by 3 bases, with 7 bases between them. CDR3 DNA sequence: TGTGCCAGCAGCTTAGGGTACGGCTACGAGCAGTACTTC. Its protein is CASSLGYGYEQYF. The whole variable domain, filled in from reference TRBV7-9 and TRBJ2-7, reads DTGVSQNPRHKITKRGQNVTFRCDPISEHNRLYWYRQTLGQGPEFLTYFQNEAQLEKSRLLSDRFSAERPKGSFSTLEIQRTEQGDSAMYLCASSLGYGYEQYFGPGTRLTVT.

As regards this clone: This sample also contains other DNA sequences that code for the same CDR3. The CDR3 loop is CASSLQGGDQPQHF. CDR3 nucleotides: TGTGCCAGCAGCCTACAGGGGGGCGATCAGCCCCAGCATTTT. V is TRBV7-2 and J is TRBJ1-5, with 8 bases matching TRBD1. Losses at the gene ends were 5 bases for V and 5 bases for J; bases not matched to a gene: 5. The germline V gene encodes CDR1 SGHTA and CDR2 FQGNSA. The CDR3 is made up of 14 amino acids.

This chain links TRBV6-5 with TRBJ2-3; D ambiguous. CDR3 length equals 13 residues. Per germline, CDR1 MNHEY and CDR2 SVGAGI. V lost 8 bases and J lost 2, with 11 bases in between. CDR3 loop: CASVSKSTDTQYF. Written as DNA, the CDR3 is TGTGCCAGCGTCAGCAAGTCCACAGATACGCAGTATTTT.

This clone appeared once. The chain links TRBV19 to TRBJ1-6; D possibly corresponds to TRBD1 (6 bases). Between the trimmed V and J ends, which lost 1 base and 11 bases, there was a span of 9 bases. CDR1 is LNHDA and CDR2 is SQIVND in the germline V gene (reference sequence). The CDR3 runs to 13 residues. The CDR3 nucleotides read TGTGCCAGTAGTATAGCAGGGGAGACACCCCTCCACTTT. Amino acids: CASSIAGETPLHF.

V usage is TRBV6-6 and J usage is TRBJ1-1; 7 bases are shared with TRBD1. Germline values: CDR1 MNHNY, CDR2 SVGAGI (reference sequence). The ends lost 6 bases at V and 1 base at J; junction bases unmatched: 5. This CDR3 is built from 14 residues. The CDR3 nucleotides are TGTGCCAGCAGGTCAGGGGGGCCGAACACTGAAGCTTTCTTT. As protein: CASRSGGPNTEAFF.

The chain is built from TRBV6-5 and TRBJ2-1; D unresolved. The germline V gene has CDR1 MNHEY and CDR2 SVGAGI. This CDR3 region has 13 residues. The V end was cut by 0 bases, the J end by 7 bases, with 7 bases between. CDR3 residues: CASSYSTSNEQFF. The CDR3 nucleotides read TGTGCCAGCAGTTACTCGACGTCAAATGAGCAGTTCTTC.

J is TRBJ2-1 and V is TRBV2; 9 bases agree with TRBD2. The CDR3 consists of 15 residues. The J segment lost 5 bases and the V segment lost 1 base, leaving 3 bases of the junction unmatched. Germline values: CDR1 SNHLY, CDR2 FYNNEI. In DNA, the CDR3 is TGTGCCAGCAGTGAAGACCAGCGGGAGGACAATGAGCAGTTCTTC. Translation: CASSEDQREDNEQFF.

This clone was found once. The rearrangement links TRBV28 to TRBJ1-5; D gene ambiguous. From germline, CDR1 is MDHEN and CDR2 SYDVKM. V shed 8 bases and J shed 0 bases, with 17 bases lying between them. This CDR3 is built from 16 residues. In DNA, the CDR3 is TGTGCCAGCTACGGATGGACGGCCGATAGCAATCAGCCCCAGCATTTT. It specifies CASYGWTADSNQPQHF.

This clone was seen once. The CDR3 nucleotides read TGTGCCAGCAGTTCTCCGACAGGGAATGAGCAGTTCTTC. It codes for CASSSPTGNEQFF. J is TRBJ2-1 and V is TRBV27; 7 nucleotides match TRBD1. This CDR3 is 13 amino acids long. Germline CDR1 reads MNHEY; CDR2 reads SMNVEV (reference sequence). The V and J ends lost 4 bases and 7 bases, in that order; junction bases with no gene match: 4.

The sample holds one count of this clone. CDR3 bases: TGTGCCAGCAGCGTAGTTAGCGGGGGGGCTAGCACAGATACGCAGTATTTT. Its translation is CASSVVSGGASTDTQYF. The genes are TRBV9 and TRBJ2-3; 11 bases align to TRBD2. CDR1 and CDR2 from the germline V gene are SGDLS and YYNGEE. V lost 0 bases and J lost 0; bases outside the gene matches: 3. This CDR3 region has 17 residues. The entire variable domain, with the rest obtained from reference TRBV9 and TRBJ2-3, is as follows: DSGVTQTPKHLITATGQRVTLRCSPRSGDLSVYWYQQSLDQGLQFLIQYYNGEERAKGNILERFSAQQFPDLHSELNLSSLELGDSALYFCASSVVSGGASTDTQYFGPGTRLTVL.

V usage is TRBV19 and J usage is TRBJ2-2; D remains ambiguous. The CDR3 contains 15 residues. Germline V gene data show CDR1 as LNHDA and CDR2 as SQIVND (reference sequence). The V gene lost 5 bases and the J gene lost 3 bases, with 13 bases spanning the gap. CDR3 DNA: TGTGCCAGTAGTCCCCTCAGTAGTGACACCGGGGAGCTGTTTTTT. Its translation is CASSPLSSDTGELFF.

The chain recombines TRBV10-3 with TRBJ2-5; D possibly corresponds to TRBD2 (6 bases). V lost 4 bases to trimming and J lost 8 bases, with 17 bases between them. Germline V gene lookup returns CDR1 ENHRY and CDR2 SYGVKD. This CDR3 region has 14 residues. The CDR3 region is CAISVTGTQTTQYF. The CDR3 DNA reads as TGTGCCATCAGTGTGACCGGGACTCAGACTACCCAGTACTTC.

This chain links TRBV19 with TRBJ2-6; the D gene is possibly TRBD1 (6 bases). The CDR3 loop spans 14 amino acids. The V end was cut by 10 bases, the J end by 4 bases, with 14 bases between. CDR1 and CDR2 from the germline V gene are LNHDA and SQIVND (reference sequence). CDR3 bases: TGTGCCACAGGGGCCAGCTTAGGGGCCAACGTCCTGACTTTC. Amino acid sequence: CATGASLGANVLTF.